This is a list of T cell receptor beta chains from one sample in a study of cytomegalovirus exposure and HLA in healthy donors. Clones were read by immunoSEQ multiplex PCR, and TCRdb kept only the in-frame ones, dropping some. In the table there are 150,000 to 250,000 clones, 81% of which are singletons. The sequenced sample consisted of PBMCs. Source of these receptors: a woman in her 30s in good health and CMV-seronegative. Both conserved end residues are part of each CDR3. The D gene is left open where the match is weak. Not every row has a clone size; where given, it reads once, few, many or a size class.

clone size	J gene	D gene	V gene	CDR3 protein	CDR3 DNA
.	TRBJ1-5	.	TRBV12-5	CASGGGGRNQPQHF	TGTGCTAGTGGGGGTGGGGGCCGCAATCAGCCCCAGCATTTT
.	TRBJ2-5	TRBD2	TRBV10-1	CASSEGGRGQTQYF	TGCGCCAGCAGTGAAGGCGGGAGGGGACAGACCCAGTACTTC
.	TRBJ1-4	.	TRBV11-1	CASSLQGEKLFF	TGTGCCAGCAGCTTACAGGGTGAAAAACTGTTTTTT
.	TRBJ2-5	.	TRBV7-2	CASSLVQAFSETQYF	TGTGCCAGCAGCTTAGTACAGGCTTTTTCAGAGACCCAGTACTTC
few	TRBJ1-5	.	TRBV5-1	CASSPGNSNQPQHF	TGCGCCAGCAGCCCAGGAAATAGCAATCAGCCCCAGCATTTT
.	TRBJ1-6	TRBD1	TRBV5-1	CASSLQGADSPLHF	TGCGCCAGCAGCTTACAGGGGGCTGATTCACCCCTCCACTTT
.	TRBJ2-3	.	TRBV5-1	CASSYQGYTDTQYF	TGCGCCAGCAGCTATCAGGGCTACACAGATACGCAGTATTTT
.	TRBJ2-4	TRBD1	TRBV5-1	CASTRTGSGKNIQYF	TGCGCCAGCACCCGGACAGGGTCAGGCAAAAACATTCAGTACTTC
.	TRBJ1-2	TRBD1	TRBV7-8	CASSGDSTSYGYTF	TGTGCCAGCAGCGGGGACAGCACTAGCTATGGCTACACCTTC
.	TRBJ2-7	TRBD2	TRBV6-5	CASIGLAVHSYEQYF	TGTGCCAGCATAGGGCTAGCGGTCCACTCCTACGAGCAGTACTTC
.	TRBJ1-3	.	TRBV6-8	CASSYRGCSGNTIYF	TGTGCCAGCAGTTACCGGGGGTGCTCTGGAAACACCATATATTTT
.	TRBJ1-1	.	TRBV21-1	CASSTSDRLNTEAFF	TGTGCCAGCAGCACCTCCGACAGGTTGAACACTGAAGCTTTCTTT
.	TRBJ1-1	.	TRBV2	CASRLGQETEAFF	TGTGCCAGCAGACTCGGACAAGAGACTGAAGCTTTCTTT
.	TRBJ1-6	TRBD1	TRBV6-5	CASRQRDRGPAPLHF	TGTGCCAGCAGGCAGCGGGACAGGGGACCGGCACCCCTCCACTTT
.	TRBJ2-7	TRBD2	TRBV18	CASSLAELAGGVYEQYF	TGTGCCAGCTCACTGGCAGAGCTAGCGGGAGGAGTCTACGAGCAGTACTTC
.	TRBJ1-2	TRBD1	TRBV12-5	CASGLEGASGYTF	TGTGCTAGTGGTTTGGAGGGGGCATCTGGCTACACCTTC
.	TRBJ2-5	TRBD2	TRBV7-6	CASSLAGRRGEETQYF	TGTGCCAGCAGCTTAGCCGGGAGGCGGGGTGAAGAGACCCAGTACTTC
few	TRBJ1-1	.	TRBV30	CAWSMTENTEAFF	TGTGCCTGGAGTATGACAGAGAACACTGAAGCTTTCTTT
.	TRBJ2-6	TRBD2	TRBV29-1	CSVGEGSGANVLTF	TGCAGCGTTGGGGAGGGTTCTGGGGCCAACGTCCTGACTTTC
.	TRBJ2-1	.	TRBV12-5	CASGLGMSGNEQFF	TGTGCTAGTGGTTTAGGTATGTCGGGGAATGAGCAGTTCTTC
.	TRBJ1-2	.	TRBV28	CASSWRNYGYTF	TGTGCCAGCAGTTGGAGAAACTATGGCTACACCTTC
.	TRBJ2-1	TRBD2	TRBV11-3	CASSSVDISSGGADEQFF	TGTGCCAGCAGCTCCGTAGATATCTCTAGCGGGGGGGCGGATGAGCAGTTCTTC
.	TRBJ1-4	TRBD1	TRBV6-1	CASSDSGQINEKLFF	TGTGCCAGCAGTGATTCGGGACAGATTAATGAAAAACTGTTTTTT
.	TRBJ2-3	TRBD2	TRBV19	CASRSGGARDTQYF	TGTGCCAGTAGGAGCGGGGGGGCCAGAGATACGCAGTATTTT
.	TRBJ2-3	TRBD1	TRBV29-1	CSARTGISTDTQYF	TGCAGCGCGAGGACAGGGATTAGCACAGATACGCAGTATTTT
.	TRBJ1-2	TRBD1	TRBV5-4	CASSGQGYGGYTF	TGTGCCAGCAGCGGACAGGGATATGGCGGCTACACCTTC
.	TRBJ2-1	.	TRBV7-9	CASSFRQISYNEQFF	TGTGCCAGCAGCTTTCGACAGATCTCCTACAATGAGCAGTTCTTC
.	TRBJ1-1	.	TRBV7-2	CASSLIHLNTEAFF	TGTGCCAGCAGCTTAATTCATTTGAACACTGAAGCTTTCTTT
.	TRBJ1-4	.	TRBV6-1	CASREGGELRELFF	TGTGCCAGCAGGGAGGGTGGGGAGTTAAGGGAACTGTTTTTT
.	TRBJ1-2	.	TRBV9	CASSVDQTGWGYGYTF	TGTGCCAGCAGCGTAGACCAGACAGGTTGGGGCTATGGCTACACCTTC
.	TRBJ2-7	TRBD1	TRBV6-5	CASRGTGSYEQYF	TGTGCCAGCAGAGGGACAGGGTCCTACGAGCAGTACTTC
.	TRBJ2-1	.	TRBV14	CASSPGGTSGRNEQFF	TGTGCCAGCAGTCCAGGGGGGACTAGTGGCCGGAATGAGCAGTTCTTC
.	TRBJ2-7	.	TRBV21-1	CATCPSYFATGGHEQYF	TGTGCCACCTGTCCCTCTTATTTCGCGACAGGGGGCCACGAGCAGTACTTC
.	TRBJ1-1	TRBD1	TRBV28	CASSFQGDTEAFF	TGTGCCAGCAGTTTTCAGGGGGACACTGAAGCTTTCTTT
.	TRBJ2-1	TRBD2	TRBV13	CASSPRRAGVKYEQFF	TGTGCCAGCAGCCCACGCCGAGCGGGAGTTAAGTATGAGCAGTTCTTC
.	TRBJ2-7	.	TRBV27	CASSLSSKYYEQYF	TGTGCCAGCAGTTTATCTAGCAAGTACTACGAGCAGTACTTC
once	TRBJ1-1	.	TRBV27	CASSGQRWNTEAFF	TGTGCCAGCAGTGGACAAAGGTGGAACACTGAAGCTTTCTTT
.	TRBJ1-2	.	TRBV7-8	CASSSEQYGYTF	TGTGCCAGCAGCTCAGAACAGTATGGCTACACCTTC
once	TRBJ2-3	.	TRBV29-1	CSVYGWDIGTDTQYF	TGCAGCGTTTACGGGTGGGACATCGGCACAGATACGCAGTATTTT
.	TRBJ2-1	TRBD2	TRBV13	CASSLGLAGVSYNEQFF	TGTGCCAGCAGCTTAGGGCTAGCGGGAGTGTCCTACAATGAGCAGTTCTTC
.	TRBJ1-2	TRBD1	TRBV27	CASRMTGGGYTF	TGTGCCAGCAGAATGACAGGGGGTGGCTACACCTTC
.	TRBJ1-2	TRBD1	TRBV6-6	CASSYSNRGAEGYTF	TGTGCCAGCAGTTACTCGAACAGGGGGGCGGAAGGCTACACCTTC
.	TRBJ2-3	TRBD2	TRBV6-1	CASILERGDTQYF	TGTGCCAGCATTCTAGAGCGGGGGGATACGCAGTATTTT
.	TRBJ2-2	.	TRBV28	CASNTPAGELFF	TGTGCCAGCAACACCCCAGCCGGGGAGCTGTTTTTT